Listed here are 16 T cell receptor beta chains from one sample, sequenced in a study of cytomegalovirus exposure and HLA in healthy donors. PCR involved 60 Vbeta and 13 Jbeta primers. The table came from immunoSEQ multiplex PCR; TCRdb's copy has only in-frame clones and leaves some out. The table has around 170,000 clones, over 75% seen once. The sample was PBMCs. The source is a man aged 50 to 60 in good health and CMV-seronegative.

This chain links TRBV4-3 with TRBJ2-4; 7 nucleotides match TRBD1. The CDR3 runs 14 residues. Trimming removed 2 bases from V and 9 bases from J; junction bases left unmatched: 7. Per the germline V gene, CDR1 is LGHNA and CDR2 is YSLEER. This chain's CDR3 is CASSQRQGLSIQYF. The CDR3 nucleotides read TGCGCCAGCAGCCAACGACAGGGTCTGAGCATTCAGTACTTC.

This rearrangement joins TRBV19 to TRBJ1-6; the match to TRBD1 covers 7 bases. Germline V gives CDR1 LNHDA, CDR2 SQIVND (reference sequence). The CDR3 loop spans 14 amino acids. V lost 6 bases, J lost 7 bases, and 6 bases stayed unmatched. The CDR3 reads CASRPGQKNSPLHF. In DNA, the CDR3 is TGTGCCAGTAGGCCGGGACAGAAGAATTCACCCCTCCACTTT.

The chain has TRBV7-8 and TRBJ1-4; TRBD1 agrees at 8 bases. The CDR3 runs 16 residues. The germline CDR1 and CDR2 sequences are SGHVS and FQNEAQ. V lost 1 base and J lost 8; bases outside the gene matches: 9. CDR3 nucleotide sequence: TGTGCCAGCAGCTTAGGGCAAACAGGGGGTCGAGAAAAACTGTTTTTT. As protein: CASSLGQTGGREKLFF.

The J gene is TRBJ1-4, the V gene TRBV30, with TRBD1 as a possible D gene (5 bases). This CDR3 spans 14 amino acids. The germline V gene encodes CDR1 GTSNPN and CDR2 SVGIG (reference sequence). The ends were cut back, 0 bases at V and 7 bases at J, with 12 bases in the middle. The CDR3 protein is CAWSVLTAGEKLFF. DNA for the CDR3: TGTGCCTGGAGTGTTTTGACAGCGGGTGAAAAACTGTTTTTT.

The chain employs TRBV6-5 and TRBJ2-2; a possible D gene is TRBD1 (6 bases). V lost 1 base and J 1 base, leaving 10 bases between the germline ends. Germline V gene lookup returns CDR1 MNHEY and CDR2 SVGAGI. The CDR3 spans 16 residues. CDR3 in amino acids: CASSYFRTVNTGELFF. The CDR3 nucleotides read TGTGCCAGCAGTTACTTTCGGACAGTGAACACCGGGGAGCTGTTTTTT.

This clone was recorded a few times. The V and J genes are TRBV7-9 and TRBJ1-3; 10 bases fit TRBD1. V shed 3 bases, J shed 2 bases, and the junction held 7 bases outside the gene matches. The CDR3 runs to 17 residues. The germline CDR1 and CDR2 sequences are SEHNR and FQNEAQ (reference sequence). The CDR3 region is CASSLGQGKYAGNTIYF. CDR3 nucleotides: TGTGCCAGCAGCTTGGGACAGGGGAAGTATGCTGGAAACACCATATATTTT.

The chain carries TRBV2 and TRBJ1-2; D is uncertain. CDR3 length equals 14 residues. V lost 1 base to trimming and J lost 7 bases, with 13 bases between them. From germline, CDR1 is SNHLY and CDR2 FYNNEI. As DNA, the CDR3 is TGTGCCAGCAGTGAAGACAGCCCGGTGGTTGGCTACACCTTC. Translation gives CASSEDSPVVGYTF. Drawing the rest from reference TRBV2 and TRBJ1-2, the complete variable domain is EPEVTQTPSHQVTQMGQEVILRCVPISNHLYFYWYRQILGQKVEFLVSFYNNEISEKSEIFDDQFSVERPDGSNFTLKIRSTKLEDSAMYFCASSEDSPVVGYTFGSGTRLTVV.

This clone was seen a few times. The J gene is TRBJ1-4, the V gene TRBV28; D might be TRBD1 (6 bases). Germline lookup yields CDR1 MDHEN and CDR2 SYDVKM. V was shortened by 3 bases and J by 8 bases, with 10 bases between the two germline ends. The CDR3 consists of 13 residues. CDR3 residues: CASSFQGQEKLFF. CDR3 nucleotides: TGTGCCAGCAGTTTCCAAGGACAGGAAAAACTGTTTTTT. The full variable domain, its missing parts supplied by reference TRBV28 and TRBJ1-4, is DVKVTQSSRYLVKRTGEKVFLECVQDMDHENMFWYRQDPGLGLRLIYFSYDVKMKEKGDIPEGYSVSREKKERFSLILESASTNQTSMYLCASSFQGQEKLFFGSGTQLSVL.

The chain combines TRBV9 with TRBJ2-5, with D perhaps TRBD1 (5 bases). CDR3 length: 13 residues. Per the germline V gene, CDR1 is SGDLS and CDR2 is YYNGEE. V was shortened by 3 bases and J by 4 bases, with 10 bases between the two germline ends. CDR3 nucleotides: TGTGCCAGCAGCGCCAGGGCTGGAGAGACCCAGTACTTC. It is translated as CASSARAGETQYF.

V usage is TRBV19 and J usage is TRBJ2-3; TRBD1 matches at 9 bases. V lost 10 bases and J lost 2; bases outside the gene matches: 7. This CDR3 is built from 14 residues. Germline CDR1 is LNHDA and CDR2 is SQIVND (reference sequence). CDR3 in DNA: TGTGCCACCCAGGACAGGGGCGACACAGATACGCAGTATTTT. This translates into CATQDRGDTDTQYF.

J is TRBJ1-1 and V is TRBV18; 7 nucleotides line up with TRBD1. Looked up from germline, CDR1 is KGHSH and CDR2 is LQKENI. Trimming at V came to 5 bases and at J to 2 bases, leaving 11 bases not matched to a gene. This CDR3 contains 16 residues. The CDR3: CASSAQSGQVNTEAFF. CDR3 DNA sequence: TGTGCCAGCTCAGCCCAATCCGGACAGGTAAACACTGAAGCTTTCTTT.

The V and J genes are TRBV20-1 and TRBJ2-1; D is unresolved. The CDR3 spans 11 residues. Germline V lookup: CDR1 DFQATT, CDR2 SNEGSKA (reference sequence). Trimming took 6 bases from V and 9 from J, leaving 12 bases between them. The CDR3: CSAKENFEQFF. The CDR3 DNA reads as TGCAGTGCCAAAGAGAACTTTGAGCAGTTCTTC.

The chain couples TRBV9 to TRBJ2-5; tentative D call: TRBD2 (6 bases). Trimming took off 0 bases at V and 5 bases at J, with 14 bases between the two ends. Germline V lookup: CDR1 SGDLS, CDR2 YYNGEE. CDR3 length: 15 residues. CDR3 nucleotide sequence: TGTGCCAGCAGCGTAGCTGGACGGGCGGGGGAGACCCAGTACTTC. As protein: CASSVAGRAGETQYF.

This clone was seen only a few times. CDR3: CASSLPYQETQYF. Written as DNA, the CDR3 is TGTGCCTCTTCCCTTCCTTACCAAGAGACCCAGTACTTC. J is TRBJ2-5 and V is TRBV6-1; D gene uncertain. The CDR3 is 13 residues long. Germline-derived CDR1 and CDR2 are MNHNS and SASEGT. The ends were cut back, 11 bases at V and 0 bases at J, with 13 bases in the middle.

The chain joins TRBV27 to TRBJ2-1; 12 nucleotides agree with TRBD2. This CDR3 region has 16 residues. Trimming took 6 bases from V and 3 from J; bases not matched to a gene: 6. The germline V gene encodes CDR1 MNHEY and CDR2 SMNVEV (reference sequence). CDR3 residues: CASRRTSGVGYNEQFF. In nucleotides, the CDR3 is TGTGCCAGCAGACGGACTAGCGGGGTGGGCTACAATGAGCAGTTCTTC.

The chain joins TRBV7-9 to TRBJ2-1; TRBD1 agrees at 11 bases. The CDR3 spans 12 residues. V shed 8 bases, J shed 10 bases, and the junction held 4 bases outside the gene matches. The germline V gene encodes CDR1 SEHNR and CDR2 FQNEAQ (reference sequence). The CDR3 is CASGQGAGEQFF. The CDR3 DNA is TGTGCCAGCGGACAGGGGGCAGGGGAGCAGTTCTTC. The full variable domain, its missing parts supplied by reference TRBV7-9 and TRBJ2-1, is DTGVSQNPRHKITKRGQNVTFRCDPISEHNRLYWYRQTLGQGPEFLTYFQNEAQLEKSRLLSDRFSAERPKGSFSTLEIQRTEQGDSAMYLCASGQGAGEQFFGPGTRLTVL.